Listed below are T cell receptor beta chains from one sample, sequenced in a study of shared clonotypes between healthy human individuals. Clones were sequenced by immunoSEQ multiplex PCR, and TCRdb holds only the in-frame ones, with some missing. Here the sample spans about 1.5 million clones, approximately 98% being singletons. Material for sequencing was naive CD4+ T cells sorted from blood. The source is a man aged 25 to 40 in good health. CDR3s include the opening cysteine and the closing phenylalanine or tryptophan. The order of the fields is V gene, J gene, D gene, clone size, CDR3 protein, CDR3 DNA. A D gene is named only where the DNA matches it firmly. Clone size is stated in some rows and not others, as once, few, many or a class when expanded.

>TRBV7-9|TRBJ1-5|TRBD1|NA
CASSLEVGTGHSNQPQHF
TGTGCCAGCAGCTTAGAGGTAGGGACAGGCCATAGCAATCAGCCCCAGCATTTT
>TRBV29-1|TRBJ2-7|NA|NA
CSVKGFYEQYF
TGCAGCGTTAAGGGGTTCTACGAGCAGTACTTC
>TRBV10-1|TRBJ2-5|NA|NA
CAREGRETQYF
TGCGCCAGGGAGGGCCGGGAGACCCAGTACTTC
>TRBV25-1|TRBJ1-2|NA|NA
CASSESGLGRLSYGYTF
TGTGCCAGCAGTGAATCCGGCTTAGGTCGTTTATCCTATGGCTACACCTTC
>TRBV28|TRBJ1-5|NA|once
CASRQAGGQPQHF
TGTGCCAGCAGGCAGGCCGGGGGTCAGCCCCAGCATTTT
>TRBV7-6|TRBJ2-1|TRBD1|NA
CASSFKQGHYNEQFF
TGTGCCAGCAGCTTCAAACAGGGGCACTACAATGAGCAGTTCTTC
>TRBV2|TRBJ2-3|NA|NA
CASSEWGRTDTQYF
TGTGCCAGCAGTGAGTGGGGGCGCACAGATACGCAGTATTTT
>TRBV27|TRBJ2-2|NA|NA
CASSPPRAGELFF
TGTGCCAGCAGTCCCCCGCGTGCCGGGGAGCTGTTTTTT
>TRBV11-2|TRBJ2-2|TRBD1|NA
CASRKPGQEPTGELFF
TGTGCCAGCAGGAAACCGGGACAGGAGCCCACCGGGGAGCTGTTTTTT
>TRBV7-2|TRBJ2-5|NA|NA
CASSLEGSETQYF
TGTGCCAGCAGCTTAGAAGGGTCGGAGACCCAGTACTTC
>TRBV7-2|TRBJ2-3|NA|NA
CASSLQSDTQYF
TGTGCCAGCAGCTTGCAATCAGATACGCAGTATTTT
>TRBV5-6|TRBJ2-3|NA|NA
CASGGGWGDTQYF
TGTGCCAGCGGCGGAGGGTGGGGAGATACGCAGTATTTT
>TRBV5-1|TRBJ2-7|NA|NA
CASSPLGRRVTYEQYF
TGCGCCAGCAGCCCCTTGGGCAGGAGGGTAACCTACGAGCAGTACTTC
>TRBV7-8|TRBJ2-7|TRBD1|NA
CASSYKTGSNEQYF
TGTGCCAGCAGCTACAAGACAGGGAGCAACGAGCAGTACTTC
>TRBV5-1|TRBJ2-1|TRBD2|NA
CASSLALAAYNEQFF
TGCGCCAGCAGCTTGGCTCTAGCGGCTTACAATGAGCAGTTCTTC
>TRBV5-6|TRBJ2-7|NA|NA
CASSLYVSDSAFPYEQYF
TGTGCCAGCAGCTTGTATGTGTCGGACAGCGCCTTCCCCTACGAGCAGTACTTC
>TRBV5-1|TRBJ2-3|NA|NA
CASSLERSTDTQYF
TGCGCCAGCAGCTTGGAGCGAAGCACAGATACGCAGTATTTT
>TRBV2|TRBJ2-1|TRBD1|NA
CASSEGQGIWNEQFF
TGTGCCAGCAGTGAAGGACAGGGGATATGGAATGAGCAGTTCTTC
>TRBV9|TRBJ1-2|NA|NA
CASSVKANYGYTF
TGTGCCAGCAGCGTAAAAGCTAACTATGGCTACACCTTC
>TRBV14|TRBJ2-2|TRBD1|once
CASSNRGTGELFF
TGTGCCAGCAGTAACAGGGGGACCGGGGAGCTGTTTTTT
>TRBV4-3|TRBJ2-7|NA|NA
CASSQDGWGEQYF
TGCGCCAGCAGCCAAGATGGTTGGGGCGAGCAGTACTTC
>TRBV10-3|TRBJ2-7|TRBD2|NA
CATRYGTSGNYEQYF
TGTGCCACGAGGTACGGGACTAGCGGGAACTACGAGCAGTACTTC
>TRBV9|TRBJ1-2|NA|NA
CASSAQGSGGYTF
TGTGCCAGCAGCGCACAGGGTTCCGGGGGCTACACCTTC
>TRBV19|TRBJ1-5|NA|NA
CASNPGTYSNQPQHF
TGTGCCAGTAACCCGGGGACCTATAGCAATCAGCCCCAGCATTTT
>TRBV5-1|TRBJ2-2|TRBD1|NA
CASSRGQGDTGELFF
TGCGCCAGCAGCAGGGGACAGGGTGACACCGGGGAGCTGTTTTTT
>TRBV6-1|TRBJ2-7|NA|NA
CASSALDRNYEQYF
TGTGCCAGCAGTGCTTTGGACAGAAACTACGAGCAGTACTTC
>TRBV6-5|TRBJ1-1|NA|NA
CASGQTLNTEAFF
TGTGCCAGCGGACAAACACTGAACACTGAAGCTTTCTTT
>TRBV28|TRBJ1-2|NA|NA
CASVTGGGAYGYTF
TGTGCCAGCGTTACCGGTGGGGGCGCCTATGGCTACACCTTC
>TRBV7-6|TRBJ2-5|TRBD1|NA
CASSSYRGRVETQYF
TGTGCCAGCAGCTCATACAGGGGGCGCGTGGAGACCCAGTACTTC
>TRBV2|TRBJ2-2|TRBD1|NA
CASSGDRVVTGELFF
TGTGCCAGCAGTGGGGACAGGGTGGTCACCGGGGAGCTGTTTTTT